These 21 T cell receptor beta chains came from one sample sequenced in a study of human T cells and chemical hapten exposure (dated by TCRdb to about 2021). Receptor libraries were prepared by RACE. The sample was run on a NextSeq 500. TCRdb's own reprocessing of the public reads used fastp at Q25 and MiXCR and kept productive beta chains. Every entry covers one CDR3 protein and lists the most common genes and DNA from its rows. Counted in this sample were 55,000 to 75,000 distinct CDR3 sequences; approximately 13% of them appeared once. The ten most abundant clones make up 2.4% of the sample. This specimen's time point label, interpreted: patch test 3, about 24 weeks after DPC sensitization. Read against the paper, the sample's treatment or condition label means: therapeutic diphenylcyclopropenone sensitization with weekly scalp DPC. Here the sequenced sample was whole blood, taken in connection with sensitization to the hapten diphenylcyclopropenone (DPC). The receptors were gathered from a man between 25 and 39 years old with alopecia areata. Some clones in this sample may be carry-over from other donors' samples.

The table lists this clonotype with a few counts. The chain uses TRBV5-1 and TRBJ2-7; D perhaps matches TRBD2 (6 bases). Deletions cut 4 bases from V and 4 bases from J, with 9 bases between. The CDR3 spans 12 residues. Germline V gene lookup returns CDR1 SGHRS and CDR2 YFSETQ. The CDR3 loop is CASSLDYYEQYF. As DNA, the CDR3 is TGCGCCAGCAGCCTGGACTATTACGAGCAGTACTTC.

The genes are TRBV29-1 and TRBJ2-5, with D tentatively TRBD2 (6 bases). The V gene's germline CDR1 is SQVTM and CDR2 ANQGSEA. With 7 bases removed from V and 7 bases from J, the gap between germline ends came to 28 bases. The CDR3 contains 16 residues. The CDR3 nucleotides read TGCAGCGCCGCGGCTGGGGAGGACGGAGCGGTGGCGACCCAGTACTTC. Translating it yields CSAAAGEDGAVATQYF.

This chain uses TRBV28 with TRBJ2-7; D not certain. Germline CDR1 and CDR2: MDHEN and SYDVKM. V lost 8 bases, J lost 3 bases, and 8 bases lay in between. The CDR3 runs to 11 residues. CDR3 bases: TGTGCCAGCGAGGACGGCTACGAGCAGTACTTC. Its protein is CASEDGYEQYF.

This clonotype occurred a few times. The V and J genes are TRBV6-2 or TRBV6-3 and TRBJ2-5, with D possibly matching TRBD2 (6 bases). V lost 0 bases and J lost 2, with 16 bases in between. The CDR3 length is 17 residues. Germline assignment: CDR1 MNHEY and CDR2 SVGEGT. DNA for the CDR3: TGTGCCAGCAGTTACTCGGGGGGAAGGCTCATTCAAGAGACCCAGTACTTC. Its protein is CASSYSGGRLIQETQYF.

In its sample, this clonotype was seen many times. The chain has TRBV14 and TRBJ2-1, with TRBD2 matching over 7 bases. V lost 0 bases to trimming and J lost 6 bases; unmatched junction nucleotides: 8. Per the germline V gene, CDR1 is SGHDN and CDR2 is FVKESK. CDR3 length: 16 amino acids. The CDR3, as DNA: TGTGCCAGCAGCCAAGATTTACGGCTAGCGGCCAATGAGCAGTTCTTC. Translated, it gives CASSQDLRLAANEQFF.

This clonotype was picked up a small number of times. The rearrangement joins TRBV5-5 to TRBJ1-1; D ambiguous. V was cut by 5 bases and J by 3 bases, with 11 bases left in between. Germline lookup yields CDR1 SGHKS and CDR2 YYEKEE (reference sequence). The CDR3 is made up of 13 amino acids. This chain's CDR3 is CASSVLKDTEAFF. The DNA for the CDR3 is TGTGCCAGCAGTGTTTTAAAGGACACTGAAGCTTTCTTT.

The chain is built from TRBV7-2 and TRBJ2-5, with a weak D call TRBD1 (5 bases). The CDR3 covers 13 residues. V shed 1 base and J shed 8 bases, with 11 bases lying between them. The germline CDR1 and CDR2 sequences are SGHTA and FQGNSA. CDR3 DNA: TGTGCCAGCAGCTTAGGGGGCCGGAGCACCCAGTACTTC. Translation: CASSLGGRSTQYF.

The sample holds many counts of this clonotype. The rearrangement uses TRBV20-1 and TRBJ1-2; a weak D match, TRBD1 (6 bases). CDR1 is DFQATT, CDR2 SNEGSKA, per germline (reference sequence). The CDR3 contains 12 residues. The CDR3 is CLNDRPNYGYTF. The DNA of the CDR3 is TGCCTCAACGACAGGCCGAACTATGGCTACACCTTC.

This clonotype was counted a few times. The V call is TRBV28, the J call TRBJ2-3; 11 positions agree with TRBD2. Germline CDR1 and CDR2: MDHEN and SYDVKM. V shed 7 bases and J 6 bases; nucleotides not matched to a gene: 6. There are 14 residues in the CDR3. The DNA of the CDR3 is TGTGCCAGCACCTTGGGACTAGCGGTTGATACGCAGTATTTT. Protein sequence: CASTLGLAVDTQYF.

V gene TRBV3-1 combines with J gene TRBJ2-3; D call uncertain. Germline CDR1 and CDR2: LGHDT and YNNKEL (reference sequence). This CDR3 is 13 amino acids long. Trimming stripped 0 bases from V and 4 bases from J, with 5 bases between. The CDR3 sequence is CASSQDLPDTQYF. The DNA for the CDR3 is TGTGCCAGCAGCCAAGATCTCCCAGATACGCAGTATTTT.

CDR3 sequence reads: CASSFRGHEQFF. The CDR3 region has the DNA TGTGCCAGCAGCTTCAGGGGGCATGAGCAGTTCTTC. The chain is built from TRBV7-3 and TRBJ2-1; 8 bases fit TRBD1. Germline assignment: CDR1 SGHTA and CDR2 FQGTGA. The junction had 0 bases not matched to a gene; V was cut back by 3 bases and J by 8 bases. CDR3 length: 12 amino acids. Based on the CDR3 plus reference TRBV7-3 and TRBJ2-1, the full variable domain is GAGVSQTPSNKVTEKGKYVELRCDPISGHTALYWYRQSLGQGPEFLIYFQGTGAADDSGLPNDRFFAVRPEGSVSTLKIQRTERGDSAVYLCASSFRGHEQFFGPGTRLTVL.

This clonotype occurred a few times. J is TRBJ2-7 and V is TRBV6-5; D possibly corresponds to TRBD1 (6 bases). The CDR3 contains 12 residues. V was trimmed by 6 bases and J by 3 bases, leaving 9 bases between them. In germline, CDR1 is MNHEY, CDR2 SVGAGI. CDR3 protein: CASSQQGYEQYF. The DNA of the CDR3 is TGTGCCAGCAGCCAACAGGGCTACGAGCAGTACTTC.

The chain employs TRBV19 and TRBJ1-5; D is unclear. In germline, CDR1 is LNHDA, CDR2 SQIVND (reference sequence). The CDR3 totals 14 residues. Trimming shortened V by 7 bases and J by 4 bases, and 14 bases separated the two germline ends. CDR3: CASTGGRRNQPQHF. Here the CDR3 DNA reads TGTGCCAGTACGGGAGGCAGGAGAAATCAGCCCCAGCATTTT.

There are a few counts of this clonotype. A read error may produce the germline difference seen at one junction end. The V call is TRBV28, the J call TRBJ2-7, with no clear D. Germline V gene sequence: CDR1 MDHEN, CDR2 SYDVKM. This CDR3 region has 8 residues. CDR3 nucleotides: TGTGCCAGCAGAGATCCCCACTTC. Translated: CASRDPHF.

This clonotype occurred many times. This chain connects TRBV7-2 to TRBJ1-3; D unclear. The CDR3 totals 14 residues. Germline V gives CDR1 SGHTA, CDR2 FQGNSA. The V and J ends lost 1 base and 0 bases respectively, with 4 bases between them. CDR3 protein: CASSLDLSGNTIYF. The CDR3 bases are TGTGCCAGCAGCTTAGATCTCTCTGGAAACACCATATATTTT.

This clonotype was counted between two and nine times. CDR3 protein: CASTHSTGGLETQYF. The CDR3 DNA reads as TGTGCCAGCACCCACTCGACAGGGGGCTTGGAGACCCAGTACTTC. V is TRBV12-3 or TRBV12-4 and J is TRBJ2-5, with 10 bases identical to TRBD1. Trimming removed 7 bases from V and 5 bases from J; junction bases left unmatched: 10. The CDR3 runs 15 residues.

CDR3 region: CASSLGRSGLSYEQYF. Written as DNA, the CDR3 is TGTGCCAGCAGTTTAGGGCGGTCGGGCCTTTCCTACGAGCAGTACTTC. This chain links TRBV12-3 or TRBV12-4 with TRBJ2-7; D uncertain. This CDR3 has 16 amino acids. With 1 base removed from V and 1 base from J, the gap between germline ends came to 14 bases.

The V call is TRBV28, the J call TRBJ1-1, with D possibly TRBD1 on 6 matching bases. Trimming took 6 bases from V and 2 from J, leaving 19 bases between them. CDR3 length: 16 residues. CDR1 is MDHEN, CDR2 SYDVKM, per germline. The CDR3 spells CASRLTGAAGNTEAFF. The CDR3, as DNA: TGTGCCAGCAGATTGACGGGGGCGGCGGGTAACACTGAAGCTTTCTTT.

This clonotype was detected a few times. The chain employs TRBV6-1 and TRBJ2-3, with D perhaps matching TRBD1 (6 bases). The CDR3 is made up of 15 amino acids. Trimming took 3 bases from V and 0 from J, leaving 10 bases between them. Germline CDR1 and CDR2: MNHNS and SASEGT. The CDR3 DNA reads TGTGCCAGCAGTGAGAGGGGGTCTAGCACAGATACGCAGTATTTT. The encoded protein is CASSERGSSTDTQYF.

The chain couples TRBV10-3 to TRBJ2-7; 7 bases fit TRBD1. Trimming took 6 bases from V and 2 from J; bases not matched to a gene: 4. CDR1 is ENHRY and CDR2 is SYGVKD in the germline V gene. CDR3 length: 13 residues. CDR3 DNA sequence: TGTGCCATCAGCCGGGACAGAGCCTACGAGCAGTACTTC. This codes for CAISRDRAYEQYF.

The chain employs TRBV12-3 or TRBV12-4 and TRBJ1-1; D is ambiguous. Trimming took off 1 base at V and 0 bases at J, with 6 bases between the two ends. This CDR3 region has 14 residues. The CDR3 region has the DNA TGTGCCAGCAGTTTAGGGATTCTGAACACTGAAGCTTTCTTT. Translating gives CASSLGILNTEAFF.